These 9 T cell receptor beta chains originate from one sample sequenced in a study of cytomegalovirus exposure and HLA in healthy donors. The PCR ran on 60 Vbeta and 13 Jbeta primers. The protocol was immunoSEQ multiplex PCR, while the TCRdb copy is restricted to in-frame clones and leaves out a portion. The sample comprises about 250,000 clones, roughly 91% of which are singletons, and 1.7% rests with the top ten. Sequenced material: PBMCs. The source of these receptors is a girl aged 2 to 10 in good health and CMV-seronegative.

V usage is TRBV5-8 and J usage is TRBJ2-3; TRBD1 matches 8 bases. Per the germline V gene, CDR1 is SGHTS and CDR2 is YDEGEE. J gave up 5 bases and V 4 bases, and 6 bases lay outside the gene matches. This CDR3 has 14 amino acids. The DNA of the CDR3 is TGTGCCAGCAGCCCCGGACAGGGAGGAGATACGCAGTATTTT. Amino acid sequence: CASSPGQGGDTQYF.

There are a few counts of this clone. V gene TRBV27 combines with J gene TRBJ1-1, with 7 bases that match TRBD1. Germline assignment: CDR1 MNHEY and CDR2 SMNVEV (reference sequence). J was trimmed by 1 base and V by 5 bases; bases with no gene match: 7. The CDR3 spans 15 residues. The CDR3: CASSASGTANTEAFF. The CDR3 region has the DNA TGTGCCAGCAGTGCCTCCGGGACAGCGAACACTGAAGCTTTCTTT.

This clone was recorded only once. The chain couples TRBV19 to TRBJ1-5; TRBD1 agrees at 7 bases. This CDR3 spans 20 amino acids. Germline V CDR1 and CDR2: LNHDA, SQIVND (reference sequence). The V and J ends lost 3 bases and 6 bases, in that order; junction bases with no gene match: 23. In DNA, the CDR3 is TGTGCCAGTAGTATGTTTGGGACAGAGGGGTCGGGGAAAGGGGTTCAGCCCCAGCATTTT. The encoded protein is CASSMFGTEGSGKGVQPQHF.

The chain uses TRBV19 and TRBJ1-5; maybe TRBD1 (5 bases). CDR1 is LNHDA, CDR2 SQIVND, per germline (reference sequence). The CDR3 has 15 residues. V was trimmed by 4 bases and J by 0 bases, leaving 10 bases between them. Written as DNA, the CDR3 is TGTGCCAGTAGTACGCAGGGTTATAGCAATCAGCCCCAGCATTTT. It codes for CASSTQGYSNQPQHF.

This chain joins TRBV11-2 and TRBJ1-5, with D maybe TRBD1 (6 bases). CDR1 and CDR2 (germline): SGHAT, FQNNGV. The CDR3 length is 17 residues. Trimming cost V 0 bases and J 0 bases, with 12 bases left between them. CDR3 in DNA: TGTGCCAGCAGCTTAGACCCCACAGGGTATAGCAATCAGCCCCAGCATTTT. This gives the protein CASSLDPTGYSNQPQHF.

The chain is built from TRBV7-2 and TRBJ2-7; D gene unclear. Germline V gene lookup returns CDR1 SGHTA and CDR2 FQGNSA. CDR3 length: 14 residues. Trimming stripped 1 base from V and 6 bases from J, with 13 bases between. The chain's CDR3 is CASSLVLSFREQYF. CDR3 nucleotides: TGTGCCAGCAGCTTAGTACTTAGCTTTCGCGAGCAGTACTTC.

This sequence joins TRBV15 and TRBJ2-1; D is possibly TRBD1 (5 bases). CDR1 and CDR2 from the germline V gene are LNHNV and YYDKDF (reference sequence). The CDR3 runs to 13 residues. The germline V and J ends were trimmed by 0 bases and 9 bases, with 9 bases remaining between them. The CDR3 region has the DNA TGTGCCACCAGCAGAGAAAGAAGGGGTGAGCAGTTCTTC. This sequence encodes CATSRERRGEQFF.

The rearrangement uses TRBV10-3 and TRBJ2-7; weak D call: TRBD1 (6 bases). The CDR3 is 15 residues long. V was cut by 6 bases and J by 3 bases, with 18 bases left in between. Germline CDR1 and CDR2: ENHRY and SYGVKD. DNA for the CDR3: TGTGCCATCAGCTCTGGACAGTTCGGGGTCTACGAGCAGTACTTC. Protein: CAISSGQFGVYEQYF.

The CDR3 bases are TGTGCCAGCAGCTTGTCGAGGGGGCCCTACGAGCAGTACTTC. This encodes CASSLSRGPYEQYF. J is TRBJ2-7 and V is TRBV5-4; 7 positions match TRBD1. J was trimmed by 2 bases and V by 1 base; bases with no gene match: 3. The CDR3 is 14 residues long. The germline CDR1 and CDR2 sequences are SGHNT and YYREEE (reference sequence).